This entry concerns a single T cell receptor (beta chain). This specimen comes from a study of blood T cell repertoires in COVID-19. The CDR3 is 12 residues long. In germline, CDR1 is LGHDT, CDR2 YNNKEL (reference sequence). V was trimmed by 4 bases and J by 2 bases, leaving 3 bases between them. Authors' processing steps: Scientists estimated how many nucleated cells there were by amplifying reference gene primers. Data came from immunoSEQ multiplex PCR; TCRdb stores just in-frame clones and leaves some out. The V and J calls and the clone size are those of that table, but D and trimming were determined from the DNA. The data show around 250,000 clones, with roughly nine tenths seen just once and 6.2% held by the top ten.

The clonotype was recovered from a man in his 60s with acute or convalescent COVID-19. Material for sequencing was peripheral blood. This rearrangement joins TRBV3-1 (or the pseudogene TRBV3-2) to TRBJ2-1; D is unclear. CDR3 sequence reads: CASSLTYNEQFF. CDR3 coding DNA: TGTGCCAGCAGCCTTACCTACAATGAGCAGTTCTTC.